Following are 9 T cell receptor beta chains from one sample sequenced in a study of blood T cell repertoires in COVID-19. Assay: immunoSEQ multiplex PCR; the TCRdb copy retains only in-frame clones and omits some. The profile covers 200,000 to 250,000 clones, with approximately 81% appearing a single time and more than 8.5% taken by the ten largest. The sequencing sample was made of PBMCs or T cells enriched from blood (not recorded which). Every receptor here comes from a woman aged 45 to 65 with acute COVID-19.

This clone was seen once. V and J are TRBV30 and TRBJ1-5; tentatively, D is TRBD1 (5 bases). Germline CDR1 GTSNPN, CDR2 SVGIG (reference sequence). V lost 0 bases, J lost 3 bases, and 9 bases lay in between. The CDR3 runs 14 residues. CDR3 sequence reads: CAWSVDSFNQPQHF. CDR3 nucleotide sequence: TGTGCCTGGAGTGTAGACAGCTTCAATCAGCCCCAGCATTTT.

The CDR3 bases are TGTGCCAGCAGGCAGGACTATAATTCACCCCTCCACTTT. Protein product: CASRQDYNSPLHF. The rearrangement uses TRBV7-2 and TRBJ1-6; no clear D gene. V was shortened by 6 bases and J by 3 bases, with 6 bases between the two germline ends. CDR1 is SGHTA and CDR2 is FQGNSA in the germline V gene. The CDR3 has 13 amino acids.

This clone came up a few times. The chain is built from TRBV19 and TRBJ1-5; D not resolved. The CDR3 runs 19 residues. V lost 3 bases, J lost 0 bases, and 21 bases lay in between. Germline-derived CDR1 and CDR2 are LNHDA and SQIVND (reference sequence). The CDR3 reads CASSMGPPGVTSSNQPQHF. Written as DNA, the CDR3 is TGTGCCAGTAGTATGGGTCCCCCCGGGGTAACCAGTAGCAATCAGCCCCAGCATTTT.

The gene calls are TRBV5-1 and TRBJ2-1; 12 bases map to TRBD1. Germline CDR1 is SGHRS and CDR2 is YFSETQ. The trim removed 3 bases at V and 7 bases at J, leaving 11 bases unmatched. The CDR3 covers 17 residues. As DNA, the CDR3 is TGCGCCAGCAGCTACGGGACAGGGGGCCACATGGGAAATGAGCAGTTCTTC. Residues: CASSYGTGGHMGNEQFF. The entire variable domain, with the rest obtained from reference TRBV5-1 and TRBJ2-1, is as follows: KAGVTQTPRYLIKTRGQQVTLSCSPISGHRSVSWYQQTPGQGLQFLFEYFSETQRNKGNFPGRFSGRQFSNSRSEMNVSTLELGDSALYLCASSYGTGGHMGNEQFFGPGTRLTVL.

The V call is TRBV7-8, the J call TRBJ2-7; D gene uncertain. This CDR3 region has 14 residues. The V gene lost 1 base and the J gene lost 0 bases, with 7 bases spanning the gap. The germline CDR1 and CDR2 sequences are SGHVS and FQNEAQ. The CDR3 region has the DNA TGTGCCAGCAGCTTAGGTCGGAGCTCCTACGAGCAGTACTTC. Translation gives CASSLGRSSYEQYF.

The CDR3 DNA is TGTGCCAGCAGCCTGTTGACAGGAGATTATGGCTACACCTTC. Amino acids: CASSLLTGDYGYTF. The V and J genes are TRBV6-5 and TRBJ1-2, with a possible D match to TRBD1 (6 bases). The V end was cut by 6 bases, the J end by 5 bases, with 16 bases between. In germline, CDR1 is MNHEY, CDR2 SVGAGI. This CDR3 is 14 amino acids long.

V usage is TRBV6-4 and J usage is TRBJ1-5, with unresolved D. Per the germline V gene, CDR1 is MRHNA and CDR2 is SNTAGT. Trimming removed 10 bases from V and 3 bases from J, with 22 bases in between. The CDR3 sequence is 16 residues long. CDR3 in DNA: TGTGCCAAACAAAATTGGACTTGGGATGACAATCAGCCCCAGCATTTT. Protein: CAKQNWTWDDNQPQHF.

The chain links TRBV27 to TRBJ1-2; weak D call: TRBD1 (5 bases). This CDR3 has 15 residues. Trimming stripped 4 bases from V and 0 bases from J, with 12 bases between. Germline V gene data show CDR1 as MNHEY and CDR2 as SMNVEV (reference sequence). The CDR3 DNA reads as TGTGCCAGCAGTTCCCCGGGGGGAGCTAACTATGGCTACACCTTC. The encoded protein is CASSSPGGANYGYTF.

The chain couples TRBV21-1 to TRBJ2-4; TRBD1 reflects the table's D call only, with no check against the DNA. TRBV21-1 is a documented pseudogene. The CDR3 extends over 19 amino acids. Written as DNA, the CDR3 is TGTGCCAGCAGCATACGCGCCGGGACACCCTTAGGGGGCAAAAACATTCAGTACTTC. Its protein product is CASSIRAGTPLGGKNIQYF.